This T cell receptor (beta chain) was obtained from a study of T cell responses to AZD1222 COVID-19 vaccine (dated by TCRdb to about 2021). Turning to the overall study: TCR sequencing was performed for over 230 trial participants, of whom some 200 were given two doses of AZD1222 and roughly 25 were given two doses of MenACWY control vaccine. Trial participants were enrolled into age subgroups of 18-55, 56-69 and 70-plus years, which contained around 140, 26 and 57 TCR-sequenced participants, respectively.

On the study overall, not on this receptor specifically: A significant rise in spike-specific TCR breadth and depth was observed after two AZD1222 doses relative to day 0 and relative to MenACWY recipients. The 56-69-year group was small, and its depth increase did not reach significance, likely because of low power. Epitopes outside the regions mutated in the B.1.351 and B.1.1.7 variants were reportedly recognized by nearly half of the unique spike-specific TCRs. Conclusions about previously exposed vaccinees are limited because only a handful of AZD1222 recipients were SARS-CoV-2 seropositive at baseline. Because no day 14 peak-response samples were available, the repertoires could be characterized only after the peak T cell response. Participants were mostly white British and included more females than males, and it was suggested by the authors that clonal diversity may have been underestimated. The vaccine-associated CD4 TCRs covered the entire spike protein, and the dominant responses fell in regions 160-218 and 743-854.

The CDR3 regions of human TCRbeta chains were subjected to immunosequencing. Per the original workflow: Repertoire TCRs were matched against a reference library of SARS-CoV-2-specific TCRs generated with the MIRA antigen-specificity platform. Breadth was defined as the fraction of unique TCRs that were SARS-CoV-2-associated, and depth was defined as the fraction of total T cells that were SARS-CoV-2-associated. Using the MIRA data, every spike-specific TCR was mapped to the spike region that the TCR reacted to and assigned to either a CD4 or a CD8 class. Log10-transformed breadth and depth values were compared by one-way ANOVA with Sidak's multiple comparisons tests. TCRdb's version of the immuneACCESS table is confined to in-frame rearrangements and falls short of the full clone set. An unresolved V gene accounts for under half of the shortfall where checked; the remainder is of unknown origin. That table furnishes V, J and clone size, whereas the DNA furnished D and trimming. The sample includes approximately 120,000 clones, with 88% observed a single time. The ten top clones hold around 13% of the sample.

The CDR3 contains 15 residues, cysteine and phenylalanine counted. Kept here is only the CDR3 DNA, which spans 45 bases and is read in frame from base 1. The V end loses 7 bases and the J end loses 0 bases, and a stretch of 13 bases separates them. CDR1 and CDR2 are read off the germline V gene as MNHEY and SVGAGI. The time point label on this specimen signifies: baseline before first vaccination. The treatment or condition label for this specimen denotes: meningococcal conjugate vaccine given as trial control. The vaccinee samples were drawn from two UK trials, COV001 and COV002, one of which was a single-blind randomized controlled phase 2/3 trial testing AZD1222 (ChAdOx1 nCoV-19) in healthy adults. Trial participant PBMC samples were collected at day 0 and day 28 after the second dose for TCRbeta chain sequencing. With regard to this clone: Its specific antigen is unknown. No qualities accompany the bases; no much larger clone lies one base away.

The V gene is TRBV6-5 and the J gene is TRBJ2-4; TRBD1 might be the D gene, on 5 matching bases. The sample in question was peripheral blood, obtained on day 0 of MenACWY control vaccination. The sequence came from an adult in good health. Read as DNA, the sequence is TGTGCCAGCACCAAACCTCAGGGAGCCAAAAACATTCAGTACTTC. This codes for CASTKPQGAKNIQYF.